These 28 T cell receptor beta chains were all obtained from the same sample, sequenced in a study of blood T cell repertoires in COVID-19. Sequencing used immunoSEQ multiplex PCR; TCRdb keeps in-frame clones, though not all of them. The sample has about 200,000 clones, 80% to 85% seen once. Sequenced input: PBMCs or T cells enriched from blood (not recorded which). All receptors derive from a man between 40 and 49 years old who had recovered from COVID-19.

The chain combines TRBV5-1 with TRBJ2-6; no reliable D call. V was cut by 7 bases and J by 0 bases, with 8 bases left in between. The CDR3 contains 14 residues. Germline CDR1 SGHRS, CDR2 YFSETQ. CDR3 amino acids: CASELYSGANVLTF. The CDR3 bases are TGCGCCAGCGAGTTGTACTCTGGGGCCAACGTCCTGACTTTC. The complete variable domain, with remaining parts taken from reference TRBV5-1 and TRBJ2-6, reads KAGVTQTPRYLIKTRGQQVTLSCSPISGHRSVSWYQQTPGQGLQFLFEYFSETQRNKGNFPGRFSGRQFSNSRSEMNVSTLELGDSALYLCASELYSGANVLTFGAGSRLTVL.

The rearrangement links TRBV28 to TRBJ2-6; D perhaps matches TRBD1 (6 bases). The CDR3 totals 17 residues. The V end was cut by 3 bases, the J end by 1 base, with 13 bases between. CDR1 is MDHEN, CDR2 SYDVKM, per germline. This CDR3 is CASSLDSPSSGANVLTF. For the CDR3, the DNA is TGTGCCAGCAGTTTGGACAGTCCCTCTTCTGGGGCCAACGTCCTGACTTTC. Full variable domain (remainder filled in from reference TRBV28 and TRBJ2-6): DVKVTQSSRYLVKRTGEKVFLECVQDMDHENMFWYRQDPGLGLRLIYFSYDVKMKEKGDIPEGYSVSREKKERFSLILESASTNQTSMYLCASSLDSPSSGANVLTFGAGSRLTVL.

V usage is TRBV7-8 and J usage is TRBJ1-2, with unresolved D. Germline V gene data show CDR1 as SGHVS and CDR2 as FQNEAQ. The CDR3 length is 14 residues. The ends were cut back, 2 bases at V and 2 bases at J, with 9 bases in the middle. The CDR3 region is CASSLISSNYGYTF. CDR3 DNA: TGTGCCAGCAGCTTAATTAGCTCCAACTATGGCTACACCTTC.

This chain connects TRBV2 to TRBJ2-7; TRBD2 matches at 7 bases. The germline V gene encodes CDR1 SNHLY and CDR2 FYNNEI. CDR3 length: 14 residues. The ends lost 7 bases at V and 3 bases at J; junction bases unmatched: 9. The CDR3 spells CASNPGRGIYEQYF. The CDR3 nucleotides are TGTGCCAGCAACCCGGGGAGGGGAATCTACGAGCAGTACTTC.

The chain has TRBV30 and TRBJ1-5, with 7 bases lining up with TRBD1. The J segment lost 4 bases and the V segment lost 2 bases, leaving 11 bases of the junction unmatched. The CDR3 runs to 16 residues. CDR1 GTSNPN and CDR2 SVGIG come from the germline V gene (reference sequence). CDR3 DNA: TGTGCCTGGAGTCAAAGGGGACAGTTGGGGAATCAGCCCCAGCATTTT. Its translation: CAWSQRGQLGNQPQHF.

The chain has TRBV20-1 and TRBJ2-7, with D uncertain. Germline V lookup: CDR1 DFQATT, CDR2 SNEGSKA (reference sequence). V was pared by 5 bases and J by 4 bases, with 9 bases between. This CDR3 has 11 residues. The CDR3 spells CSAEQRYEQYF. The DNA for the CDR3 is TGCAGTGCTGAACAGAGATACGAGCAGTACTTC.

The CDR3, as DNA: TGTGCCAGCTCACTTATCTCGACAGGTTCGAACACTGAAGCTTTCTTT. This sequence encodes CASSLISTGSNTEAFF. V is TRBV18 and J is TRBJ1-1; perhaps TRBD1 as D (6 bases). The V and J ends lost 4 bases and 1 base respectively, with 16 bases between them. This CDR3 has 16 amino acids. Germline CDR1 reads KGHSH; CDR2 reads LQKENI.

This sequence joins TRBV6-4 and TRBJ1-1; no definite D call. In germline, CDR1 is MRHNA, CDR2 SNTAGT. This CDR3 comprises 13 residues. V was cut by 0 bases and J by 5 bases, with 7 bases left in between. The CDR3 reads CASSDSRRTEAFF. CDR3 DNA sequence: TGTGCCAGCAGTGACTCGAGGCGGACTGAAGCTTTCTTT.

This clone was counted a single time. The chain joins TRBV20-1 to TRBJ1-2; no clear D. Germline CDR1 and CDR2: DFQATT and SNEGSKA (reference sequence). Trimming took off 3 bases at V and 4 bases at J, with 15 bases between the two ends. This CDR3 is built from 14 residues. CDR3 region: CSASQYGLGYGYTF. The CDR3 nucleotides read TGCAGTGCTAGTCAATATGGGCTGGGCTATGGCTACACCTTC.

CDR3 nucleotides: TGTGCCAGCAGGAAGACAGAGAACTATGGCTACACCTTC. Its translation: CASRKTENYGYTF. This chain links TRBV5-4 with TRBJ1-2, with D perhaps TRBD1 (5 bases). The CDR3 is made up of 13 amino acids. CDR1 is SGHNT and CDR2 is YYREEE in the germline V gene (reference sequence). V shed 5 bases and J shed 2 bases, with 10 bases lying between them. Full variable domain (rest looked up from reference TRBV5-4 and TRBJ1-2): ETGVTQSPTHLIKTRGQQVTLRCSSQSGHNTVSWYQQALGQGPQFIFQYYREEENGRGNFPPRFSGLQFPNYSSELNVNALELDDSALYLCASRKTENYGYTFGSGTRLTVV.

The CDR3 DNA follows: TGTGCCAGCACCGCTCTTCGGGATGGAAACACCATATATTTT. Translated, it gives CASTALRDGNTIYF. The V and J genes are TRBV28 and TRBJ1-3; D is unclear. V was cut by 7 bases and J by 3 bases, with 13 bases left in between. Germline CDR1 is MDHEN and CDR2 is SYDVKM. There are 14 residues in the CDR3.

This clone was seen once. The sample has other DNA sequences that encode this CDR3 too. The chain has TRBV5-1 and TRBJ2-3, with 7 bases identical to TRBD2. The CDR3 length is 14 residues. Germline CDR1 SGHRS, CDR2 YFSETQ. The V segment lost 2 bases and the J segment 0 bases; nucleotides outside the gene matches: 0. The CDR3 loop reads CASSLAGSTDTQYF. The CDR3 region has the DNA TGCGCCAGCAGCTTAGCGGGGAGCACAGATACGCAGTATTTT. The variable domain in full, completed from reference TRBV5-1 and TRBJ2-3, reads KAGVTQTPRYLIKTRGQQVTLSCSPISGHRSVSWYQQTPGQGLQFLFEYFSETQRNKGNFPGRFSGRQFSNSRSEMNVSTLELGDSALYLCASSLAGSTDTQYFGPGTRLTVL.

Here the CDR3 reads CASSSPGQGDLGNQPQHF. The CDR3 DNA follows: TGTGCCAGCAGTTCCCCGGGACAGGGCGATCTGGGCAATCAGCCCCAGCATTTT. The chain has TRBV28 and TRBJ1-5, with 9 bases aligning to TRBD1. The CDR3 spans 18 residues. V was pared by 4 bases and J by 2 bases, with 12 bases of the junction left unmatched. CDR1 is MDHEN and CDR2 is SYDVKM in the germline V gene.

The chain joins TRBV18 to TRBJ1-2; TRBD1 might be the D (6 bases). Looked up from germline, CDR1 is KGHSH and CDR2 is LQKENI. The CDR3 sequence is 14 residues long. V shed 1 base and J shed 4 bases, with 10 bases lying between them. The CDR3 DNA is TGTGCCAGCTCACCACGGGGGGGGCCCTATGGCTACACCTTC. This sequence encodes CASSPRGGPYGYTF.

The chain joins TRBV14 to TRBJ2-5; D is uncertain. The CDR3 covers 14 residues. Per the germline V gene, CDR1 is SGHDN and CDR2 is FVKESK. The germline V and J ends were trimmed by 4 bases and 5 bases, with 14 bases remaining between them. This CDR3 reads CASSPSRYRETQYF. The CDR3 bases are TGTGCCAGCAGCCCGTCTCGATACCGGGAGACCCAGTACTTC.

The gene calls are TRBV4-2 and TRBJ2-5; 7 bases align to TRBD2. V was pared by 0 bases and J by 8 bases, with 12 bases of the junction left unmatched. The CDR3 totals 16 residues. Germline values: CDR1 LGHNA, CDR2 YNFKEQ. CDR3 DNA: TGTGCCAGCAGCCAAGAACAGGCTAGCGGATGGAATACCCAGTACTTC. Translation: CASSQEQASGWNTQYF.

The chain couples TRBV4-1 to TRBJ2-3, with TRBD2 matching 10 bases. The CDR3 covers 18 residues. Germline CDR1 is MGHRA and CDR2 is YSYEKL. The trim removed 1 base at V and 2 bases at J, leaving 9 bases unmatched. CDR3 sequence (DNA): TGCGCCAGCAGCCAAGCACCTAAGGGACTAGCGTACACAGATACGCAGTATTTT. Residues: CASSQAPKGLAYTDTQYF.

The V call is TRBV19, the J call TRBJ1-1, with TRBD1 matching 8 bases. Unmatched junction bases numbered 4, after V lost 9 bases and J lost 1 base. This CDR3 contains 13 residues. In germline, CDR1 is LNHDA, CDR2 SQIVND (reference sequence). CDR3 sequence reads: CARGQESNTEAFF. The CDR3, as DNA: TGTGCCAGGGGACAGGAATCGAACACTGAAGCTTTCTTT.

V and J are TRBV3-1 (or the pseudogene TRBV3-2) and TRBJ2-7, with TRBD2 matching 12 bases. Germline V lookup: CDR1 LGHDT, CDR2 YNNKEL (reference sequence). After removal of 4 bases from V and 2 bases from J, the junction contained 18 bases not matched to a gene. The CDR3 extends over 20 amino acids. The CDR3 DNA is TGTGCCAGCAGCCGCCGACCCCAATCCTTACTAGCGGGGGGAACCTACGAGCAGTACTTC. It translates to CASSRRPQSLLAGGTYEQYF.

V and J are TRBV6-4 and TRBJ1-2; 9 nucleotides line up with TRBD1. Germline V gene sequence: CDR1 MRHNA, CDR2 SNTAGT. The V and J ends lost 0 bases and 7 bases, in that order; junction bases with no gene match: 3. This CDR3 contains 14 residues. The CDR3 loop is CASSDSTGGFGYTF. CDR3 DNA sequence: TGTGCCAGCAGTGACTCAACAGGGGGCTTTGGCTACACCTTC.

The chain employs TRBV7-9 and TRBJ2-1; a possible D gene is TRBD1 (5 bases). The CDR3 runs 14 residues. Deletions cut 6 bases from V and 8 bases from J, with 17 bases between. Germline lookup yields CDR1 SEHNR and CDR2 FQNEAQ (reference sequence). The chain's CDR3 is CASSADTRVDEQFF. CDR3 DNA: TGTGCCAGCAGTGCGGACACCCGTGTCGATGAGCAGTTCTTC.

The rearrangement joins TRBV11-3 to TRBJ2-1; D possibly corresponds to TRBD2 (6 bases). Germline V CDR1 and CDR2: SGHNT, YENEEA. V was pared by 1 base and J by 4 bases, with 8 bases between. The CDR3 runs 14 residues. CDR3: CASSLGREYNEQFF. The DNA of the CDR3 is TGTGCCAGCAGCTTAGGGAGGGAGTACAATGAGCAGTTCTTC. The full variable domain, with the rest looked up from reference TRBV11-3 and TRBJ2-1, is EAGVVQSPRYKIIEKKQPVAFWCNPISGHNTLYWYLQNLGQGPELLIRYENEEAVDDSQLPKDRFSAERLKGVDSTLKIQPAELGDSAVYLCASSLGREYNEQFFGPGTRLTVL.

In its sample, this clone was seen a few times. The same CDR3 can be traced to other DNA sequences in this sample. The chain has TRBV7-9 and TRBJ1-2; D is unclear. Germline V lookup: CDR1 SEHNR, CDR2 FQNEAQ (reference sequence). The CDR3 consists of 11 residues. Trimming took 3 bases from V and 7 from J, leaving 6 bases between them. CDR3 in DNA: TGTGCCAGCAGCTTGACGGGTGGCTACACCTTC. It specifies CASSLTGGYTF.

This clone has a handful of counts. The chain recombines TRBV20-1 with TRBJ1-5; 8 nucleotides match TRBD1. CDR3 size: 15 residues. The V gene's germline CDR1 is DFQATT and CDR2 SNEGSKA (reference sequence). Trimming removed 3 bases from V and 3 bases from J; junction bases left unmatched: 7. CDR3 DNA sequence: TGCAGTGCTAGTTTGCGACAGGGGATCAATCAGCCCCAGCATTTT. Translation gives CSASLRQGINQPQHF.

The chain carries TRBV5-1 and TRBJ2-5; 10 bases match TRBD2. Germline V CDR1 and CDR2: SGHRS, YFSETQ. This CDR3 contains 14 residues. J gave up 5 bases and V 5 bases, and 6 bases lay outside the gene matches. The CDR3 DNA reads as TGCGCCAGCAGACAGCGGGGGGGCCCGGAGACCCAGTACTTC. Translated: CASRQRGGPETQYF.

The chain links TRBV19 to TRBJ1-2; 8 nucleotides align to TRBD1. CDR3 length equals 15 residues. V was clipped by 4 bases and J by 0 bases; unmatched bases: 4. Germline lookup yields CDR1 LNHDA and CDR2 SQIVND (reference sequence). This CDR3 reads CASSRDRQANYGYTF. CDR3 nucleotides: TGTGCCAGTAGTAGGGACAGGCAAGCTAACTATGGCTACACCTTC.

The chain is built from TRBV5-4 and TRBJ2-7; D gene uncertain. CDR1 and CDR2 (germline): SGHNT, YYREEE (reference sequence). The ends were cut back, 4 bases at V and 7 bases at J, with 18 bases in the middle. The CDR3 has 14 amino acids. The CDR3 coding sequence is TGTGCCAGCAGCCCTGACTCCAGATCTCGGGAGCAGTACTTC. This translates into CASSPDSRSREQYF.

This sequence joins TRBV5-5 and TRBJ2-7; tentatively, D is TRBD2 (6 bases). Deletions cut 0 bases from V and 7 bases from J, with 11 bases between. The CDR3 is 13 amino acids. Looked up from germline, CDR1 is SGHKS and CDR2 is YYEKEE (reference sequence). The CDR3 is CASSLVEAGEQYF. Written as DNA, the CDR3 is TGTGCCAGCAGCTTGGTGGAGGCGGGGGAGCAGTACTTC.